This TCR beta chain was recorded in a study of cytomegalovirus exposure and HLA in healthy donors. The ends lost 6 bases at V and 0 bases at J; junction bases unmatched: 5. From germline, CDR1 is MGHDK and CDR2 SYGVNS. The CDR3 is made up of 14 amino acids. The study ran its PCR with 60 Vbeta and 13 Jbeta primers. Generated by immunoSEQ multiplex PCR, the TCRdb table keeps only in-frame clones and is missing some. The sample lists 95,000 to 100,000 clones, 60% to 75% occurring once. The receptor was derived from a man aged 50 to 59 in good health and CMV-seronegative. The sequencing sample was made of PBMCs. The chain carries TRBV25-1 and TRBJ2-7; 7 positions match TRBD1. The CDR3 spells CASRSSGGSYEQYF. The CDR3 coding sequence is TGTGCCAGCAGGTCTTCAGGGGGCTCCTACGAGCAGTACTTC.